The clone carrying this TCR beta chain was found many times. Its antigen is undetermined. The data derive from a study of blood T cells in healthy people across ages. For the second PCR, which ran for about 6 to 11 cycles, a sample-barcoded 5' primer and a J-beta primer mix were used. TCRdb re-called the 5' RACE reads through MiXCR, storing one row per CDR3 protein. The table lists hundreds of thousands of distinct CDR3 sequences, 20% to 25% of them singletons, with 3.5% to 4% in the top ten. Whole-study findings and limits: Diversity of TCR beta per million T cells declined in a roughly linear way with age.

The CDR3 is made up of 15 amino acids. Trimming shortened V by 0 bases and J by 7 bases, and 14 bases separated the two germline ends. The germline gives CDR1 SGDLS, CDR2 YYNGEE. Sequenced: blood. This chain joins TRBV9 and TRBJ2-1; D remains unclear. This TCR was recovered from a man between 65 and 80 years old in good health. The CDR3 loop reads CASSVDRSARNEQFF. The CDR3 DNA follows: TGTGCCAGCAGCGTAGACCGGTCAGCCAGAAATGAGCAGTTCTTC.